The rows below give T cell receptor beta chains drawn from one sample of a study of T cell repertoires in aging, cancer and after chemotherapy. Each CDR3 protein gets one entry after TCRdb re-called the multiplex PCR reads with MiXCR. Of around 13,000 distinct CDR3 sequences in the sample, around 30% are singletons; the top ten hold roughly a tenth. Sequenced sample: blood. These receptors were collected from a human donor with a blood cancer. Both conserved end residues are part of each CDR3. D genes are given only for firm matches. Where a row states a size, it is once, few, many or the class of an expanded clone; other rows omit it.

DNA: TGTGCCATCAGTGGTAGCGGGGGACCCTACAATGAGCAGTTCTTC
CDR3: CAISGSGGPYNEQFF
size: NA
V: TRBV10-3
J: TRBJ2-1
D: TRBD2

DNA: TGTGCCAGCAGCGTAAGGGCGGGGGGGCCATTAGCTGAGACCCAGTACTTC
CDR3: CASSVRAGGPLAETQYF
size: few
V: TRBV13
J: TRBJ2-5
D: TRBD2

DNA: TGTGCCAGCAGCCCCGACAGTAACTATGGCTACACCTTC
CDR3: CASSPDSNYGYTF
size: NA
V: TRBV11-1
J: TRBJ1-2
D: NA

DNA: TGTGCCAGCAGCCCCGGGACAGCTAACACTGAAGCTTTCTTT
CDR3: CASSPGTANTEAFF
size: many
V: TRBV5-4
J: TRBJ1-1
D: TRBD1

DNA: TGCAGCGTAGCCGGGGGACTAAATAATCAGCCCCAGCATTTT
CDR3: CSVAGGLNNQPQHF
size: medium-sized
V: TRBV29-1
J: TRBJ1-5
D: NA

DNA: TGTGCCAGCAGTTACGGTCCAGGGGGGGGAGTGAAACTACTCCTTTTT
CDR3: CASSYGPGGGVKLLLF
size: medium-sized
V: TRBV6-5
J: TRBJ1-6
D: TRBD1

DNA: TGTGCCAGCAGCTTAACGCCGGGACAGGGGGCAGATACGCAGTATTTT
CDR3: CASSLTPGQGADTQYF
size: NA
V: TRBV7-2
J: TRBJ2-3
D: TRBD1

DNA: TGCGCCAGCAGCTTGGGGGAAGGAATCGCAACTAATGAAAAACTGTTTTTT
CDR3: CASSLGEGIATNEKLFF
size: few
V: TRBV5-1
J: TRBJ1-4
D: NA

DNA: TGTGCCAGTAGTGAGACAGGGGGCCATACCGGGGAGCTGTTTTTT
CDR3: CASSETGGHTGELFF
size: medium-sized
V: TRBV19
J: TRBJ2-2
D: TRBD1

DNA: TGTGCCAGCACTCAGGGCACCTACGAGCAGTTCTTC
CDR3: CASTQGTYEQFF
size: NA
V: TRBV12-3/TRBV12-4
J: TRBJ2-1
D: NA

DNA: TGTGCCAGCAGCCCCTACTTCCCAGCATACGTGAACACTGAAGCTTTCTTT
CDR3: CASSPYFPAYVNTEAFF
size: NA
V: TRBV5-6
J: TRBJ1-1
D: NA

DNA: TGTGCCAGCAGCGTAGCAGGGGGGGACACCGGGGAGCTGTTTTTT
CDR3: CASSVAGGDTGELFF
size: once
V: TRBV9
J: TRBJ2-2
D: NA

DNA: TGTGCCACCAGATATAAAATAGGACTAGCGGGATTGCGCACAGATACGCAGTATTTT
CDR3: CATRYKIGLAGLRTDTQYF
size: NA
V: TRBV24-1
J: TRBJ2-3
D: TRBD2

DNA: TGTGCCAGCAGTTCCAGCAGGGGGCCGGGCAATCAGCCCCAGCATTTT
CDR3: CASSSSRGPGNQPQHF
size: few
V: TRBV7-4
J: TRBJ1-5
D: TRBD1

DNA: TGTGCCAGCAGCAGCCTGGGACAGGGGAGCCAGCCCCAGCATTTT
CDR3: CASSSLGQGSQPQHF
size: medium-sized
V: TRBV5-5
J: TRBJ1-5
D: TRBD1

DNA: TGCAGTGCCCTCAGGGCTAGCGGGGCATACAATGAGCAGTTCTTC
CDR3: CSALRASGAYNEQFF
size: few
V: TRBV20-1
J: TRBJ2-1
D: TRBD2

DNA: TGCAGCGTTCCCGTGAACACTGAAGCTTTCTTT
CDR3: CSVPVNTEAFF
size: medium-sized
V: TRBV29-1
J: TRBJ1-1
D: NA

DNA: TGCGCCAGCAGCCCCGTTGGCCAAGGAAACACCATATATTTT
CDR3: CASSPVGQGNTIYF
size: few
V: TRBV5-1
J: TRBJ1-3
D: NA

DNA: TGTGCCACCAGCAGAGATAGGGGACAGGGTGTGAAAGGCTACACCTTC
CDR3: CATSRDRGQGVKGYTF
size: medium-sized
V: TRBV15
J: TRBJ1-2
D: TRBD1

DNA: TGTGCCATCAGTCCAAGGGGGGCCCACACAGATACGCAGTATTTT
CDR3: CAISPRGAHTDTQYF
size: few
V: TRBV10-3
J: TRBJ2-3
D: NA

DNA: TGTGCCACCAGCGGGGAGGTCGGGACTGGGGGCTCTGAAGCTTTCTTT
CDR3: CATSGEVGTGGSEAFF
size: few
V: TRBV15
J: TRBJ1-1
D: NA

DNA: TGTGCCAGCAATGAGGGGATGAACACTGAAGCTTTCTTT
CDR3: CASNEGMNTEAFF
size: NA
V: TRBV6-2/TRBV6-3
J: TRBJ1-1
D: NA

DNA: TGTGCCAGCAGCACCGGGGCCGGGGGGAGCTCCTACAATGAGCAGTTCTTC
CDR3: CASSTGAGGSSYNEQFF
size: many
V: TRBV6-6
J: TRBJ2-1
D: TRBD2

DNA: TGTGCCAGCAGTGAGTCGGGGTTGCGGACTGAAGCTTTCTTT
CDR3: CASSESGLRTEAFF
size: NA
V: TRBV6-1
J: TRBJ1-1
D: NA

DNA: TGTGCCAGCAGCCCCCAAGGGACAGGGGCCTACGAGCAGTACTTC
CDR3: CASSPQGTGAYEQYF
size: few
V: TRBV4-2
J: TRBJ2-7
D: TRBD1

DNA: TGTGCCAGCAGTTTTGAGGACGAGCAGTACTTC
CDR3: CASSFEDEQYF
size: medium-sized
V: TRBV27
J: TRBJ2-7
D: NA

DNA: TGTGCCACTAGAGCCCGGACTAGCGGAACTTTACAAGAGACCCAGTACTTC
CDR3: CATRARTSGTLQETQYF
size: few
V: TRBV6-2/TRBV6-3
J: TRBJ2-5
D: TRBD2

DNA: TGTGCCAGCAGAACCGGGACTAGCGGGGAGCAGTACTTC
CDR3: CASRTGTSGEQYF
size: few
V: TRBV5-4
J: TRBJ2-7
D: TRBD2

DNA: TGTGCCAGCAGTTACAGTTTCGGATCTAACTATGGCTACACCTTC
CDR3: CASSYSFGSNYGYTF
size: NA
V: TRBV6-2/TRBV6-3
J: TRBJ1-2
D: NA